The 8 T cell receptor beta chains below were found in one sample sequenced in a study of CD8 T cells in ankylosing spondylitis. TCRdb redid the calling of the 5' RACE reads with MiXCR, one entry per CDR3 protein. Here the sample spans around 75,000 distinct CDR3 sequences, approximately 5.3% being singletons. The sequenced sample was blood, either unsorted or a sorted T cell fraction (not recorded which). Every receptor here comes from a male donor with ankylosing spondylitis or in good health (not recorded which).

This chain uses TRBV20-1 with TRBJ2-3; 8 positions agree with TRBD2. CDR3 size: 18 residues. V lost 7 bases to trimming and J lost 2 bases; unmatched junction nucleotides: 20. Germline CDR1 DFQATT, CDR2 SNEGSKA (reference sequence). The CDR3 here is CSGRAPGFERGTTDTQYF. In nucleotides, the CDR3 is TGCAGTGGTCGAGCTCCAGGTTTTGAGCGGGGGACCACAGATACGCAGTATTTT.

This rearrangement joins TRBV28 to TRBJ2-1; D gene unclear. Looked up from germline, CDR1 is MDHEN and CDR2 is SYDVKM. The V end lost 7 bases, the J end lost 3 bases, and 16 bases lay between the germline ends. The CDR3 runs to 15 residues. The CDR3 nucleotides are TGTGCCAGCAACGAGCCTAGGTTCGGCTACAATGAGCAGTTCTTC. The encoded protein is CASNEPRFGYNEQFF.

This clonotype has ten or more counts. The V call is TRBV7-8, the J call TRBJ2-3; 8 bases map to TRBD2. The V segment lost 3 bases and the J segment 2 bases; nucleotides outside the gene matches: 4. Germline lookup yields CDR1 SGHVS and CDR2 FQNEAQ. The CDR3 has 15 amino acids. For the CDR3, the DNA is TGTGCCAGCAGCTTTTTTAGCGGGGCCACAGATACGCAGTATTTT. This sequence encodes CASSFFSGATDTQYF.

The chain combines TRBV9 with TRBJ2-2; 15 bases are shared with TRBD2. V lost 1 base and J lost 1; bases outside the gene matches: 5. CDR1 and CDR2 from the germline V gene are SGDLS and YYNGEE. The CDR3 has 19 amino acids. The CDR3 spells CASSVRGTSGGLNTGELFF. In DNA, the CDR3 is TGTGCCAGCAGCGTACGTGGGACTAGCGGGGGGCTGAACACCGGGGAGCTGTTTTTT. The full variable domain, completed using reference TRBV9 and TRBJ2-2, is DSGVTQTPKHLITATGQRVTLRCSPRSGDLSVYWYQQSLDQGLQFLIQYYNGEERAKGNILERFSAQQFPDLHSELNLSSLELGDSALYFCASSVRGTSGGLNTGELFFGEGSRLTVL.

This chain links TRBV30 with TRBJ1-4; 9 positions match TRBD1. J lost 7 bases, V lost 1 base, and 7 bases had no gene match. Germline V gene data show CDR1 as GTSNPN and CDR2 as SVGIG (reference sequence). This CDR3 has 15 residues. The CDR3 here is CAWSGTGGDGEKLFF. CDR3 nucleotides: TGTGCCTGGAGTGGCACAGGGGGCGACGGTGAAAAACTGTTTTTT.

This clonotype has at least ten counts. The chain joins TRBV29-1 to TRBJ2-2, with 7 bases aligning to TRBD1. With 7 bases clipped from V and 2 bases from J, the junction kept 7 bases outside the gene matches. The length of the CDR3 is 14 residues. The germline V gene encodes CDR1 SQVTM and CDR2 ANQGSEA. The CDR3 DNA is TGCAGCGCGCCCCGGGACAGCAACACCGGGGAGCTGTTTTTT. Amino acids: CSAPRDSNTGELFF.

This clonotype was recorded at least ten times. V and J are TRBV18 and TRBJ2-4, with D perhaps TRBD1 (6 bases). Germline CDR1 is KGHSH and CDR2 is LQKENI. Between the trimmed V and J ends, which lost 1 base and 0 bases, there was a span of 19 bases. The CDR3 spans 19 residues. The CDR3 loop is CASSPRGTLSPLAKNIQYF. CDR3 in DNA: TGTGCCAGCTCACCACGGGGGACACTCTCCCCTCTAGCCAAAAACATTCAGTACTTC. Based on the CDR3 plus reference TRBV18 and TRBJ2-4, the full variable domain is NAGVMQNPRHLVRRRGQEARLRCSPMKGHSHVYWYRQLPEEGLKFMVYLQKENIIDESGMPKERFSAEFPKEGPSILRIQQVVRGDSAAYFCASSPRGTLSPLAKNIQYFGAGTRLSVL.

This clonotype occurred many times. This chain connects TRBV7-2 to TRBJ1-5, with D possibly matching TRBD1 (5 bases). The CDR3 extends over 14 amino acids. Germline CDR1 is SGHTA and CDR2 is FQGNSA. Trimming stripped 3 bases from V and 7 bases from J, with 13 bases between. The CDR3 is CASSLEGYGQPQHF. CDR3 nucleotides: TGTGCCAGCAGCTTGGAGGGGTATGGACAGCCCCAGCATTTT.